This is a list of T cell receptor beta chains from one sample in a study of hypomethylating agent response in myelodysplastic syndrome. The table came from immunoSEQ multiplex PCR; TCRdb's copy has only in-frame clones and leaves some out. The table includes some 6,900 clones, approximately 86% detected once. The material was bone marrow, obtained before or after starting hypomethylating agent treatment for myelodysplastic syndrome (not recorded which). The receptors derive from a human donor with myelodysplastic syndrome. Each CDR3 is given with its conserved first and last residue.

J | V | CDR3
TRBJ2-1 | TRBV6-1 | CASSDFKDLGDPNEQFF
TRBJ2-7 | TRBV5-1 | CASSQGLQTYEQYF
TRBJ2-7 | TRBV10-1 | CASSEIGWESWSYEQYF
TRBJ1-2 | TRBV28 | CASSPGTGGFKGYGYTF
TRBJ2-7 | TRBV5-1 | CASSLRQTYEQYF
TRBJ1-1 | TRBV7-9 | CASSPPRDLHTEAFF
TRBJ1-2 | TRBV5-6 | CASSFLQYPNYGYTF
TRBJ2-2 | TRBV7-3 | CASSPTGNPTGELFF
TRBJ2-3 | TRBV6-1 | CASSPDRGSTDTQYF
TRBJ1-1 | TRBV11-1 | CASSRGLGNTEAFF
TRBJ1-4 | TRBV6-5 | CASGHIGTGHEKLFF
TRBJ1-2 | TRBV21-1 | CASTRGTNYGYTF
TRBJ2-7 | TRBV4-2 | CASSQSAGDTYEQYF
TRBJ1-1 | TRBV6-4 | CASRDTPNTEAFF
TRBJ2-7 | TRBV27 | CASSPPGTGRYEQYF
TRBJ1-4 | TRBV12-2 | CASRLRGPATNEKLFF
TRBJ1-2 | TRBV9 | CASSATGNYGYTF
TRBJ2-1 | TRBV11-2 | CASESWSAYNEQFF
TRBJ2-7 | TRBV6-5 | CASSTTGAGQYF
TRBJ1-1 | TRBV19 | CASSPRGGGTEAFF
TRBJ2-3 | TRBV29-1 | CSVEESTDTQYF
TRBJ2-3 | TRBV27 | CASSSGTGGTDTQYF
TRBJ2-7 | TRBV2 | CASRQGLPYEQYF
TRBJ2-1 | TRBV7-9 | CASSLAGPYNEQFF
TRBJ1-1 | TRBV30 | CAWSVSSGTEAFF
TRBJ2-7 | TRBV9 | CASSPGTGIYEQYF
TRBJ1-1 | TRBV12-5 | CASGPLDRNTEAFF
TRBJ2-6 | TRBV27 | CASSSPMSSGANVLTF
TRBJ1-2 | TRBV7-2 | CASSRASVSGGYTF
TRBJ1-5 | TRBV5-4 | CASSLRTQRADSNQPQHF
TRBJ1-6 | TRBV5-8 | CASSRWRENDSPLHF
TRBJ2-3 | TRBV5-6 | CASSSDRDTQYF
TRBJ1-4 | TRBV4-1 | CASSQTGFEKLFF
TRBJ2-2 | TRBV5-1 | CASSREGNTGELFF
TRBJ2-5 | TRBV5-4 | CASSPARATAQETQYF
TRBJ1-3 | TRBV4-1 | CASSRGRGSGNTIYF
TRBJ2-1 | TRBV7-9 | CASSPLGESSYNEQFF
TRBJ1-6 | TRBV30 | CAWSVSSNDNSPLHF
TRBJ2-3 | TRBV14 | CASSQERGADTQYF
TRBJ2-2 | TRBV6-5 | CASSLGENTGELFF
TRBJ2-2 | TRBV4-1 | CASSQEGPTGELFF
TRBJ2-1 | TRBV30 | CAWRAGSGYNEQFF
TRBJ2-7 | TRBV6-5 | CASSSGGEQYF
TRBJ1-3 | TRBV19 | CATLPALGNTIYF
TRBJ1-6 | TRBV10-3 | CAISESQGQLRF
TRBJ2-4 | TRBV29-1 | CSVSAGQTFGAKNIQYF
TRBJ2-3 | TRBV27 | CASTWSGFTDTQYF